A single sample is the source of the 18 T cell receptor beta chains below, sequenced in a study of shared clonotypes between healthy human individuals. The table came from immunoSEQ multiplex PCR; TCRdb's copy has only in-frame clones and leaves some out. The table includes approximately 2,200,000 clones, roughly 91% detected once. Terminally differentiated effector memory CD45RA+ cells were excluded from the naive CD8 cells, which were CD45RO-negative and positively selected for CCR7. Specimen: naive CD8+ T cells from PBMCs. Receptor source: a man aged 18 to 29 in good health. Some clones in this sample may be carry-over from other donors' samples.

Turning to this clone: Because the CDR3 is missing its conserved closing phenylalanine or tryptophan, this is likely a read error. Because the CDR3's place on the DNA is in doubt, the DNA is left out and the CDR3 is given as listed by TCRdb. The V call is TRBV5-5, the J call TRBJ1-1. Germline CDR1 SGHKS, CDR2 YYEKEE (reference sequence). The CDR3 comprises 9 residues, both ends counted. CDR3 region: CASSRLEGR.

The chain is built from TRBV7-2 and TRBJ2-3; possibly TRBD1 for D (5 bases). This CDR3 region has 14 residues. The germline gives CDR1 SGHTA, CDR2 FQGNSA. V lost 4 bases, J lost 4 bases, and 12 bases lay in between. The CDR3 nucleotides read TGTGCCAGCAGCTCTCGCGACAGAGCAGATACGCAGTATTTT. As protein: CASSSRDRADTQYF.

A few counts support this clone. The V and J genes are TRBV14 and TRBJ1-1; TRBD1 aligns across 7 bases. Germline trimming cut 4 bases from V and 3 bases from J; bases unmatched to any gene: 5. The CDR3 is made up of 14 amino acids. CDR1 is SGHDN and CDR2 is FVKESK in the germline V gene. CDR3 amino acids: CASSRQGQYTEAFF. As DNA, the CDR3 is TGTGCCAGCAGCCGCCAGGGACAGTACACTGAAGCTTTCTTT.

This chain joins TRBV6-5 and TRBJ2-1, with 12 bases identical to TRBD2. Germline lookup yields CDR1 MNHEY and CDR2 SVGAGI. The V gene end was trimmed by 10 bases and the J gene end by 5 bases; junction bases not matched to a gene: 6. This CDR3 region has 14 residues. CDR3 residues: CATSRTSGNNEQFF. DNA for the CDR3: TGTGCCACCTCTAGGACTAGCGGGAACAATGAGCAGTTCTTC.

This chain uses TRBV4-1 with TRBJ2-7; D tentatively fits TRBD1 or TRBD2 (5 bases each). CDR3 length: 14 residues. The V gene lost 1 base and the J gene lost 4 bases, with 11 bases spanning the gap. Looked up from germline, CDR1 is MGHRA and CDR2 is YSYEKL. This CDR3 reads CASSQVPGQYEQYF. The CDR3 DNA reads as TGCGCCAGCAGCCAAGTCCCGGGGCAATACGAGCAGTACTTC.

This chain connects TRBV7-9 to TRBJ2-7, with D possibly matching TRBD1 (6 bases). CDR3 length: 12 residues. Germline CDR1 SEHNR, CDR2 FQNEAQ (reference sequence). V lost 6 bases and J 4 bases, leaving 10 bases between the germline ends. CDR3 nucleotide sequence: TGTGCCAGCAGGGGGGACACTTACGAGCAGTACTTC. Amino acid sequence: CASRGDTYEQYF.

The chain joins TRBV5-5 to TRBJ2-7; the D gene is possibly TRBD1 (5 bases). V lost 6 bases and J 5 bases, leaving 18 bases between the germline ends. This CDR3 is 14 amino acids long. Germline V gives CDR1 SGHKS, CDR2 YYEKEE (reference sequence). The CDR3 coding sequence is TGTGCCAGCACCCCCGCCAGGGATAACCACGAGCAGTACTTC. Protein: CASTPARDNHEQYF.

The CDR3 DNA follows: TGTGCCAGTAGATACAGGGGCATCGGGGAGCTGTTTTTT. It specifies CASRYRGIGELFF. The V gene is TRBV19, the J gene TRBJ2-2, with 7 bases fitting TRBD1. The CDR3 extends over 13 amino acids. Germline assignment: CDR1 LNHDA and CDR2 SQIVND (reference sequence). V lost 6 bases, J lost 7 bases, and 5 bases stayed unmatched.

The CDR3 nucleotides read TGTGCCAGTAGTTACACGGGGGCAAACGGCGAGCAGTACTTC. It encodes CASSYTGANGEQYF. The rearrangement links TRBV19 to TRBJ2-7, with D perhaps matching TRBD1 or TRBD2 (6 bases each). The CDR3 has 14 residues. V was pared by 5 bases and J by 6 bases, with 17 bases between. CDR1 LNHDA and CDR2 SQIVND come from the germline V gene (reference sequence).

This clone was observed a few times. The gene calls are TRBV27 and TRBJ2-1, with D possibly being TRBD2 (5 bases). The CDR3 sequence is 11 residues long. CDR1 and CDR2 (germline): MNHEY, SMNVEV (reference sequence). V was cut by 7 bases and J by 15 bases, with 16 bases left in between. CDR3 nucleotide sequence: TGTGCCAGCACCGGCGGGCTGATGTGGTTCTTC. Protein product: CASTGGLMWFF.

V and J are TRBV4-3 and TRBJ1-2; 7 positions agree with TRBD1. The V and J ends lost 2 bases and 3 bases, in that order; junction bases with no gene match: 12. This CDR3 is 17 amino acids long. CDR1 LGHNA and CDR2 YSLEER come from the germline V gene. The CDR3 coding sequence is TGCGCCAGCAGCCAAATCCGGGACAGCCCCTCCGACTATGGCTACACCTTC. Residues: CASSQIRDSPSDYGYTF.

The chain links TRBV4-3 to TRBJ2-7; D is possibly TRBD2 (6 bases). Trimming shortened V by 10 bases and J by 6 bases, and 16 bases separated the two germline ends. CDR3 length equals 12 residues. Germline V lookup: CDR1 LGHNA, CDR2 YSLEER. The DNA of the CDR3 is TGCGCCAACGGCGGCTGGAGGGGCGAGCAGTACTTC. This translates into CANGGWRGEQYF.

On this clone itself: The same CDR3 can be traced to other DNA sequences in this sample. V and J are TRBV9 and TRBJ2-1, with 10 bases matching TRBD1. Germline CDR1 reads SGDLS; CDR2 reads YYNGEE. The J segment lost 4 bases and the V segment lost 0 bases, leaving 1 base of the junction unmatched. The CDR3 runs to 15 residues. CDR3: CASSVGDRGYNEQFF. CDR3 coding DNA: TGTGCCAGCAGCGTAGGGGACAGGGGATACAATGAGCAGTTCTTC.

The rearrangement links TRBV27 to TRBJ2-7; D gene uncertain. The germline V and J ends were trimmed by 5 bases and 5 bases, with 19 bases remaining between them. This CDR3 contains 15 residues. The germline gives CDR1 MNHEY, CDR2 SMNVEV (reference sequence). Here the CDR3 reads CASSGRGPRSNEQYF. The CDR3, as DNA: TGTGCCAGCAGTGGTCGCGGTCCACGTTCCAACGAGCAGTACTTC.

The V and J genes are TRBV29-1 and TRBJ2-1; 9 positions agree with TRBD1. Per the germline V gene, CDR1 is SQVTM and CDR2 is ANQGSEA. V dropped 6 bases and J dropped 6; count of bases not matched to a gene: 12. CDR3 length: 15 residues. CDR3 amino acids: CSVDVLEDRGNEQFF. The CDR3 nucleotides read TGCAGCGTGGACGTACTAGAGGACAGGGGCAATGAGCAGTTCTTC.

CDR3 in DNA: TGTGCCAGCAGTAAACGACCCTCCTGGGTCTCTGGAAACACCATATATTTT. This sequence encodes CASSKRPSWVSGNTIYF. This chain connects TRBV28 to TRBJ1-3; no firm D call. Germline CDR1 MDHEN, CDR2 SYDVKM. The V and J ends lost 5 bases and 0 bases respectively, with 17 bases between them. The CDR3 loop spans 17 amino acids.

This sequence joins TRBV19 and TRBJ1-1; tentative D call: TRBD1 (5 bases). This CDR3 contains 16 residues. The germline V gene encodes CDR1 LNHDA and CDR2 SQIVND (reference sequence). V was pared by 7 bases and J by 1 base, with 19 bases between. The CDR3 spells CASNSRDPMGNTEAFF. The CDR3 DNA reads TGTGCCAGTAACTCCCGGGACCCAATGGGGAACACTGAAGCTTTCTTT.

The rearrangement links TRBV7-9 to TRBJ2-7; D is undetermined. CDR1 SEHNR and CDR2 FQNEAQ come from the germline V gene (reference sequence). V lost 2 bases and J lost 3, with 5 bases in between. The CDR3 contains 12 residues. The DNA for the CDR3 is TGTGCCAGCAGCTTAATGCTCTACGAGCAGTACTTC. The encoded protein is CASSLMLYEQYF.